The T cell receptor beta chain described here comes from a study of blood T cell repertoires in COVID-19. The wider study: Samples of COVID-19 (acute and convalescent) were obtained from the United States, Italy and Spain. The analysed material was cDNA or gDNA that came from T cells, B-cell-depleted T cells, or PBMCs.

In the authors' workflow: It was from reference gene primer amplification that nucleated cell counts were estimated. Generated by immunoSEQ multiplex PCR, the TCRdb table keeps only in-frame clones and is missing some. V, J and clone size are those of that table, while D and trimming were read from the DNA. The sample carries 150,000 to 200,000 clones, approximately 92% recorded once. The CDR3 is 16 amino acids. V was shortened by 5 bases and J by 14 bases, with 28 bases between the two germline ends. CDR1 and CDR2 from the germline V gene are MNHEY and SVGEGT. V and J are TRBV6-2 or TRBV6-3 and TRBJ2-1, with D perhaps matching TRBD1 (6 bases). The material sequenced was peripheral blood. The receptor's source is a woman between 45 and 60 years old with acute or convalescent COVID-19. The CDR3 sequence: CASSDPGQPPSGQKFF. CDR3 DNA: TGTGCCAGCAGTGATCCAGGACAGCCCCCTTCCGGGCAAAAGTTCTTC.